The rows below give T cell receptor beta chains drawn from one sample of a study of blood T cell repertoires in COVID-19. Clones were sequenced by immunoSEQ multiplex PCR, and TCRdb holds only the in-frame ones, with some missing. The data show 150,000 to 200,000 clones, 65% to 90% seen once. The sequenced sample consisted of peripheral blood. The receptor source for this set is a man in his 60s with acute or convalescent COVID-19. The CDR3 runs from the conserved cysteine through the conserved F or W. D genes are given only for firm matches. Clone size is stated in some rows and not others, as once, few, many or a class when expanded.

>.|TRBV9|TRBJ1-6|few
CASSVDRGNSPLHF
TGTGCCAGCAGCGTAGATAGGGGCAATTCACCCCTCCACTTT
>.|TRBV19|TRBJ1-1|.
CASSIGALGTEAFF
TGTGCCAGTAGTATAGGGGCCCTGGGCACTGAAGCTTTCTTT
>TRBD1|TRBV2|TRBJ1-5|.
CASRLQGVGQPQHF
TGTGCCAGCAGGTTACAGGGGGTAGGCCAGCCCCAGCATTTT
>.|TRBV5-1|TRBJ1-3|.
CASSKTVGNTIYF
TGCGCCAGCAGCAAGACTGTCGGAAACACCATATATTTT
>.|TRBV19|TRBJ1-4|.
CASSQGRRNEKLFF
TGTGCCAGTAGCCAGGGGCGGAGAAATGAAAAACTGTTTTTT
>.|TRBV3-1/TRBV3-2|TRBJ2-6|.
CASSLQGLSGANVLTF
TGTGCCAGCAGCCTCCAGGGACTCTCTGGGGCCAACGTCCTGACTTTC
>TRBD1|TRBV30|TRBJ2-7|.
CAWSRRGGQSYEQYF
TGTGCCTGGAGTAGGCGTGGGGGACAGTCCTACGAGCAGTACTTC
>TRBD2|TRBV28|TRBJ2-1|.
CASSGTSGTPGFF
TGTGCCAGTTCCGGGACTAGCGGGACCCCCGGGTTCTTC
>.|TRBV5-4|TRBJ2-6|once
CASSLAGVAGANVLTF
TGTGCCAGCAGCTTGGCAGGGGTAGCTGGGGCCAACGTCCTGACTTTC
>.|TRBV2|TRBJ2-5|.
CASSNRGGGTQYF
TGTGCCAGCAGTAACAGGGGAGGAGGGACCCAGTACTTC
>TRBD1|TRBV19|TRBJ1-5|.
CASSADRDQPQHF
TGTGCCAGTAGTGCGGACAGGGATCAGCCCCAGCATTTT
>TRBD1|TRBV28|TRBJ2-7|.
CASSTPGQNYEQYF
TGTGCCAGCAGCACTCCGGGACAGAACTACGAGCAGTACTTC
>.|TRBV5-4|TRBJ1-1|.
CASSLFRPTQNTEAFF
TGTGCCAGCAGCTTATTCAGGCCCACCCAAAACACTGAAGCTTTCTTT
>.|TRBV6-1|TRBJ2-3|once
CASSDAPSVDTQYF
TGTGCCAGCAGTGACGCTCCTAGTGTAGATACGCAGTATTTT
>.|TRBV6-5|TRBJ2-5|.
CASSFSYQETQYF
TGTGCCAGCAGTTTTTCGTACCAAGAGACCCAGTACTTC
>TRBD2|TRBV6-1|TRBJ2-1|few
CASSGASGRASYSYNEQFF
TGTGCCAGCAGTGGGGCTAGCGGGAGGGCTTCGTACTCCTACAATGAGCAGTTCTTC
>TRBD1|TRBV3-1/TRBV3-2|TRBJ2-2|.
CASSPHPGQGATGELFF
TGTGCCAGCAGCCCACACCCCGGACAGGGGGCGACCGGGGAGCTGTTTTTT
>TRBD1|TRBV5-1|TRBJ1-5|few
CASSLTGDTNNQPQHF
TGCGCCAGCAGCTTGACAGGGGACACAAATAATCAGCCCCAGCATTTT
>.|TRBV29-1|TRBJ1-5|.
CSVALTGFGNQPQHF
TGCAGCGTCGCCCTCACAGGGTTCGGCAATCAGCCCCAGCATTTT
>.|TRBV5-1|TRBJ2-5|.
CASSLGWVGETQYF
TGCGCCAGCAGCTTGGGTTGGGTCGGGGAGACCCAGTACTTC
>TRBD1|TRBV4-1|TRBJ2-1|.
CASSRGQGEVWQFF
TGCGCCAGCAGCCGTGGACAGGGGGAGGTCTGGCAGTTCTTC
>.|TRBV28|TRBJ2-5|.
CASSLYSGVQTQYF
TGTGCCAGCAGTTTATATTCAGGGGTCCAGACCCAGTACTTC
>TRBD2|TRBV5-1|TRBJ2-2|few
CASSAGGSPSTGELFF
TGCGCCAGCAGCGCGGGGGGGAGCCCCAGCACCGGGGAGCTGTTTTTT
>.|TRBV28|TRBJ1-2|.
CASSPGTLYGYTF
TGTGCCAGCAGCCCCGGGACACTATATGGCTACACCTTC
>TRBD1|TRBV28|TRBJ1-5|.
CASRPGDRGQRQPQHF
TGTGCCAGCAGACCAGGGGACAGGGGGCAGAGACAGCCCCAGCATTTT
>.|TRBV7-3|TRBJ2-5|.
CASSGGPRETQYF
TGTGCCTCCTCGGGGGGCCCCCGGGAGACCCAGTACTTC
>.|TRBV7-8|TRBJ1-4|few
CASTLGRGPNEKLFF
TGTGCCAGCACTCTAGGGAGGGGCCCTAATGAAAAACTGTTTTTT
>TRBD1|TRBV7-9|TRBJ1-6|.
CASGQGSNSPLHF
TGTGCCAGCGGACAGGGATCAAATTCACCCCTCCACTTT
>TRBD2|TRBV6-1|TRBJ2-3|.
CASSVVRAGVSTDTQYF
TGTGCCAGCAGTGTGGTGCGAGCGGGGGTGAGCACAGATACGCAGTATTTT
>TRBD1|TRBV27|TRBJ1-5|.
CASRGQGGNQPQHF
TGTGCCAGCAGGGGACAGGGCGGGAATCAGCCCCAGCATTTT
>.|TRBV2|TRBJ1-5|.
CASRAGTLSNQPQHF
TGTGCCAGCAGGGCCGGGACACTAAGCAATCAGCCCCAGCATTTT
>TRBD1|TRBV2|TRBJ2-3|.
CASKVTGSTDTQYF
TGTGCCAGCAAGGTGACAGGGTCGACAGATACGCAGTATTTT
>TRBD2|TRBV18|TRBJ2-7|.
CASSPGLAGGGEQYF
TGTGCCAGCTCACCCGGACTAGCGGGAGGCGGCGAGCAGTACTTC
>.|TRBV5-1|TRBJ1-1|.
CASSLTENTEAFF
TGCGCCAGCAGCTTAACTGAGAACACTGAAGCTTTCTTT
>TRBD2|TRBV11-2|TRBJ2-7|.
CASSLGTSGSSRSYEQYF
TGTGCCAGCAGCTTAGGGACTAGCGGGAGTTCGCGGTCCTACGAGCAGTACTTC
>TRBD1|TRBV12-3/TRBV12-4|TRBJ2-2|.
CASSSTGAGELFF
TGTGCCAGCAGTTCGACAGGGGCCGGGGAGCTGTTTTTT
>.|TRBV19|TRBJ1-1|.
CASIGTFPMNTEAFF
TGTGCCAGTATCGGGACTTTTCCGATGAACACTGAAGCTTTCTTT
>.|TRBV28|TRBJ2-7|.
CASSGARETGAYEQYF
TGTGCCAGCAGTGGGGCCAGAGAGACAGGAGCCTACGAGCAGTACTTC
>.|TRBV5-1|TRBJ2-5|.
CASSLNREETQYF
TGCGCCAGCAGCTTAAACAGGGAAGAGACCCAGTACTTC
>TRBD1|TRBV5-6|TRBJ1-2|.
CASSSFPPRQGLGGYTF
TGTGCCAGCAGCTCATTCCCCCCTCGACAGGGGCTGGGTGGCTACACCTTC
>TRBD1|TRBV7-9|TRBJ2-7|.
CASSSRDRGTEQYF
TGTGCCAGCAGCTCACGGGACAGGGGGACCGAGCAGTACTTC
>TRBD1|TRBV2|TRBJ1-5|.
CASRDRAVQPQHF
TGTGCCAGCCGGGACAGGGCGGTTCAGCCCCAGCATTTT
>.|TRBV18|TRBJ1-1|.
CASSPGQSHRSTEAFF
TGTGCCAGCTCACCCGGACAGTCTCACCGGAGCACTGAAGCTTTCTTT